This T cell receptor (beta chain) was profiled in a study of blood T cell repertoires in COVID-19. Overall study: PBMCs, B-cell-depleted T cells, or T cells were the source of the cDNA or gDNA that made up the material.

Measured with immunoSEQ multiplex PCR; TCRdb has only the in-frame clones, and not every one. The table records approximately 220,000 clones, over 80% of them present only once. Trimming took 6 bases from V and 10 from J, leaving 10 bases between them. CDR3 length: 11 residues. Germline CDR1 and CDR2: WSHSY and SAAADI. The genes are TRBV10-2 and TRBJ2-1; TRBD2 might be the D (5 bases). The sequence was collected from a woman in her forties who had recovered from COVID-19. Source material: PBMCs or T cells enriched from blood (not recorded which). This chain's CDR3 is CASSTRVEQFF. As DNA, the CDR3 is TGCGCCAGCAGCACTAGGGTCGAGCAGTTCTTC.